Below are 21 T cell receptor beta chains sequenced from a single sample in a study of long-term antiretroviral therapy in people with HIV. With survey level as its setting, the immunoSEQ assay was v3.0. Clones were read by immunoSEQ multiplex PCR, and TCRdb kept only the in-frame ones, dropping some. The repertoire holds more than 15,000 clones, with 70% to 90% as singletons. This sample comprised unsorted PBMCs, obtained approximately 2.3 years before starting antiretroviral therapy. The receptors derive from a woman aged 25 to 39 with HIV.

The chain joins TRBV7-9 to TRBJ2-7; no clear D. The CDR3 is 13 amino acids. CDR1 and CDR2 from the germline V gene are SEHNR and FQNEAQ (reference sequence). V was pared by 0 bases and J by 4 bases, with 7 bases between. CDR3 DNA sequence: TGTGCCAGCAGCTTAGCTTCCGCTTACGAGCAGTACTTC. Amino acid sequence: CASSLASAYEQYF.

This clone is large by share. This chain connects TRBV9 to TRBJ2-7; D assignment may be TRBD1 or TRBD2 (5 bases each). This CDR3 comprises 14 residues. CDR1 is SGDLS and CDR2 is YYNGEE in the germline V gene. Trimming pared 4 bases from V and 1 base from J, leaving 12 bases between. DNA of the CDR3: TGTGCCAGCAGCTCCACCGGGACGTCCTACGAGCAGTACTTC. The encoded protein is CASSSTGTSYEQYF. The complete variable domain, with remaining parts taken from reference TRBV9 and TRBJ2-7, reads DSGVTQTPKHLITATGQRVTLRCSPRSGDLSVYWYQQSLDQGLQFLIQYYNGEERAKGNILERFSAQQFPDLHSELNLSSLELGDSALYFCASSSTGTSYEQYFGPGTRLTVT.

This chain links TRBV10-3 with TRBJ2-3; TRBD2 might be the D (5 bases). Germline-derived CDR1 and CDR2 are ENHRY and SYGVKD. This CDR3 has 15 amino acids. The germline V and J ends were trimmed by 0 bases and 4 bases, with 11 bases remaining between them. The CDR3 nucleotides are TGTGCCATCAGTGAGTCTGGGCCTAGCCCAGATACGCAGTATTTT. Its translation: CAISESGPSPDTQYF.

The V and J genes are TRBV19 and TRBJ1-2, with TRBD1 matching over 7 bases. This CDR3 is built from 16 residues. Trimming cost V 6 bases and J 6 bases; bases outside gene matches: 16. The germline gives CDR1 LNHDA, CDR2 SQIVND (reference sequence). CDR3 nucleotide sequence: TGTGCCAGTAGCTTAAATCTAATCTCAGGGGGTGATGGCTACACCTTC. As protein: CASSLNLISGGDGYTF.

This clone was seen once. V is TRBV30 and J is TRBJ2-2, with 8 nucleotides matching TRBD1. V trimming: 4 bases; J trimming: 3 bases; junction bases outside the gene matches: 13. The germline CDR1 and CDR2 sequences are GTSNPN and SVGIG (reference sequence). The CDR3 has 17 residues. This chain's CDR3 is CAWKIRAGGADTGELFF. The CDR3 DNA reads TGTGCCTGGAAAATACGAGCAGGGGGCGCGGACACCGGGGAGCTGTTTTTT.

The chain carries TRBV19 and TRBJ2-1; 9 nucleotides line up with TRBD1. From germline, CDR1 is LNHDA and CDR2 SQIVND (reference sequence). The V gene end was trimmed by 6 bases and the J gene end by 6 bases; junction bases not matched to a gene: 6. The CDR3 is 14 amino acids. CDR3 sequence reads: CASREDRGSNEQFF. The DNA of the CDR3 is TGTGCCAGTAGAGAGGACAGGGGCAGCAATGAGCAGTTCTTC.

The V and J genes are TRBV27 and TRBJ2-3, with TRBD2 identical over 13 bases. Trimming took 4 bases from V and 4 from J; bases not matched to a gene: 5. The CDR3 has 16 amino acids. In germline, CDR1 is MNHEY, CDR2 SMNVEV (reference sequence). Here the CDR3 reads CASSSGLAGEPDTQYF. The CDR3 DNA is TGTGCCAGCAGTTCTGGACTAGCGGGGGAGCCAGATACGCAGTATTTT.

The rearrangement links TRBV6-1 to TRBJ1-6; 11 bases match TRBD1. Germline assignment: CDR1 MNHNS and CDR2 SASEGT. The CDR3 covers 16 residues. V was clipped by 4 bases and J by 5 bases; unmatched bases: 4. CDR3 loop: CASSGTGGTNNSPLHF. Written as DNA, the CDR3 is TGTGCCAGCAGTGGGACAGGGGGCACGAATAATTCACCCCTCCACTTT.

The V and J genes are TRBV7-9 and TRBJ2-2; D is unresolved. Germline V gives CDR1 SEHNR, CDR2 FQNEAQ (reference sequence). The CDR3 runs to 13 residues. Trimming took off 2 bases at V and 2 bases at J, with 3 bases between the two ends. For the CDR3, the DNA is TGTGCCAGCAGCTTACTCAACACCGGGGAGCTGTTTTTT. It encodes CASSLLNTGELFF.

The count of this clone is one. The chain couples TRBV9 to TRBJ2-1; D possibly corresponds to TRBD1 (5 bases). Trimming took 2 bases from V and 6 from J, leaving 15 bases between them. From germline, CDR1 is SGDLS and CDR2 YYNGEE. The CDR3 is 15 amino acids. CDR3 residues: CASSVMTANFNEQFF. The DNA of the CDR3 is TGTGCCAGCAGCGTGATGACAGCGAATTTCAATGAGCAGTTCTTC.

The chain links TRBV4-1 to TRBJ2-3; D perhaps matches TRBD2 (6 bases). This CDR3 is built from 15 residues. Germline assignment: CDR1 MGHRA and CDR2 YSYEKL. V shed 1 base and J shed 6 bases, with 14 bases lying between them. CDR3 sequence reads: CASSQGGVGWDTQYF. CDR3 nucleotide sequence: TGCGCCAGCAGCCAAGGGGGGGTAGGCTGGGATACGCAGTATTTT.

V gene TRBV21-1 combines with J gene TRBJ2-7; the table's D call TRBD1 went unverified against the DNA. TRBV21-1 is described as a pseudogene. This CDR3 spans 16 amino acids. DNA for the CDR3: TGTGCCAGCAGCAAAACTACGGACAGCTTCTCCTACGAGCAGTACTTC. This encodes CASSKTTDSFSYEQYF.

This clone showed up just a few times. The V call is TRBV19, the J call TRBJ1-5; 9 positions agree with TRBD1. V lost 6 bases to trimming and J lost 2 bases; unmatched junction nucleotides: 5. This CDR3 spans 15 amino acids. Looked up from germline, CDR1 is LNHDA and CDR2 is SQIVND (reference sequence). CDR3 region: CASRGQGTGNQPQHF. CDR3 nucleotide sequence: TGTGCCAGTAGGGGACAGGGTACCGGCAATCAGCCCCAGCATTTT.

J is TRBJ1-5 and V is TRBV6-6; 9 nucleotides agree with TRBD1. V shed 3 bases, J shed 6 bases, and the junction held 6 bases outside the gene matches. Germline CDR1 MNHNY, CDR2 SVGAGI (reference sequence). CDR3 length: 15 amino acids. The CDR3 sequence is CASSYQEQGAQPQHF. CDR3 DNA: TGTGCCAGCAGTTATCAGGAACAGGGGGCTCAGCCCCAGCATTTT.

V and J are TRBV6-6 and TRBJ1-5; D uncertain. The germline CDR1 and CDR2 sequences are MNHNY and SVGAGI (reference sequence). V was cut by 8 bases and J by 2 bases, with 10 bases left in between. This CDR3 is built from 13 residues. The CDR3 is CASVGRGNQPQHF. The CDR3 DNA reads as TGTGCCAGCGTCGGAAGGGGCAATCAGCCCCAGCATTTT.

This chain uses TRBV5-6 with TRBJ2-5; D tentatively reads TRBD1 or TRBD2 (5 bases each). Germline CDR1 reads SGHDT; CDR2 reads YYEEEE. The CDR3 contains 13 residues. V lost 4 bases and J 5 bases, leaving 12 bases between the germline ends. This chain's CDR3 is CASSLGRPETQYF. In nucleotides, the CDR3 is TGTGCCAGCAGCCTGGGACGGCCGGAGACCCAGTACTTC.

The V call is TRBV6-1, the J call TRBJ1-2, with D perhaps matching TRBD1 (5 bases). With 3 bases removed from V and 6 bases from J, the gap between germline ends came to 11 bases. The CDR3 runs 13 residues. In germline, CDR1 is MNHNS, CDR2 SASEGT. CDR3 amino acids: CASSESTDDGYTF. The CDR3 DNA is TGTGCCAGCAGTGAGTCGACAGACGATGGCTACACCTTC.

This clone was counted between two and nine times. CDR3 coding DNA: TGTGCCAGCAGTCGGGATCCACCAAGCGTGGGGTCACCCCTCCACTTT. Protein: CASSRDPPSVGSPLHF. This sequence joins TRBV2 and TRBJ1-6; no definite D call. The ends were cut back, 5 bases at V and 10 bases at J, with 21 bases in the middle. The CDR3 consists of 16 residues. In germline, CDR1 is SNHLY, CDR2 FYNNEI.

This clone showed up just a few times. This chain connects TRBV5-1 to TRBJ1-2, with TRBD1 matching 9 bases. Germline CDR1 and CDR2: SGHRS and YFSETQ. This CDR3 has 12 amino acids. V shed 4 bases and J 7 bases; nucleotides not matched to a gene: 2. The CDR3 sequence is CASSPTGGGYTF. CDR3 nucleotides: TGCGCCAGCAGCCCGACAGGGGGTGGCTACACCTTC.

Only a few counts were recorded for this clone. CDR3 DNA: TGTGCCAGCAGCTTATCGGGGGGGGGCCCATTCCACGAGCAGTACTTC. Translating gives CASSLSGGGPFHEQYF. The genes are TRBV7-9 and TRBJ2-7, with TRBD2 matching over 8 bases. CDR3 size: 16 residues. With 2 bases clipped from V and 5 bases from J, the junction kept 11 bases outside the gene matches. Germline CDR1 SEHNR, CDR2 FQNEAQ (reference sequence).

V gene TRBV5-6 combines with J gene TRBJ2-5, with TRBD1 identical over 8 bases. CDR3 size: 15 residues. Germline V gives CDR1 SGHDT, CDR2 YYEEEE. V shed 0 bases and J 2 bases; nucleotides not matched to a gene: 3. CDR3 nucleotides: TGTGCCAGCAGCTTGGGACAGGGGACACAAGAGACCCAGTACTTC. Its translation is CASSLGQGTQETQYF.